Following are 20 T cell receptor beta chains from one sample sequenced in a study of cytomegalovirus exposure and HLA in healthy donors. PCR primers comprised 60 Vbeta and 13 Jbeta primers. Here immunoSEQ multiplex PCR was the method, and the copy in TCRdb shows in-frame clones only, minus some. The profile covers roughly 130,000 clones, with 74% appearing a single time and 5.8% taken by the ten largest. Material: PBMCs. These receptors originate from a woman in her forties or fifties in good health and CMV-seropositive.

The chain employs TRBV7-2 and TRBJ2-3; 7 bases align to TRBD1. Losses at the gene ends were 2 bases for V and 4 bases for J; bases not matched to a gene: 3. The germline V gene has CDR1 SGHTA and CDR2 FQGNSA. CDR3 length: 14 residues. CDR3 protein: CASSLNRGPDTQYF. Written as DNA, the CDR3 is TGTGCCAGCAGCTTAAATAGGGGGCCAGATACGCAGTATTTT.

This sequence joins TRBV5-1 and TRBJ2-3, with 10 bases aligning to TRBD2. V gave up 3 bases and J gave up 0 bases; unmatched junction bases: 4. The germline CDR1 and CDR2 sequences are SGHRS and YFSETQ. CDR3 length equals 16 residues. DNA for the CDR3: TGCGCCAGCAGCTCTACTAGCGGGGAGAGCACAGATACGCAGTATTTT. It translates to CASSSTSGESTDTQYF. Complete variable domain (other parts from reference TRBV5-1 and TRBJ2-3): KAGVTQTPRYLIKTRGQQVTLSCSPISGHRSVSWYQQTPGQGLQFLFEYFSETQRNKGNFPGRFSGRQFSNSRSEMNVSTLELGDSALYLCASSSTSGESTDTQYFGPGTRLTVL.

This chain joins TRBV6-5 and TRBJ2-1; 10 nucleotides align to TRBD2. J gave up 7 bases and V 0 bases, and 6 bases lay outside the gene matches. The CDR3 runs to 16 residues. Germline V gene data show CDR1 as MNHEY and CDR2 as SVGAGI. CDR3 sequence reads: CASSYSRLAGANEQFF. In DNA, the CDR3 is TGTGCCAGCAGTTACTCGAGGCTAGCGGGGGCTAATGAGCAGTTCTTC.

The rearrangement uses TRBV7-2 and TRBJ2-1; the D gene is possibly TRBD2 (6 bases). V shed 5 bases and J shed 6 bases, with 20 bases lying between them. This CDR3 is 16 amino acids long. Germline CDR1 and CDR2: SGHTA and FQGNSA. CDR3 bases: TGTGCCAGCAGCCTGGGATGGGCTAGCGACCGCAATGAGCAGTTCTTC. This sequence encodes CASSLGWASDRNEQFF.

CDR3 sequence: CASRAGFMNSGNTIYF. In nucleotides, the CDR3 is TGTGCCAGCAGAGCGGGGTTTATGAATTCTGGAAACACCATATATTTT. This chain joins TRBV5-5 and TRBJ1-3; D remains ambiguous. The CDR3 is 16 residues long. Germline assignment: CDR1 SGHKS and CDR2 YYEKEE (reference sequence). V lost 5 bases and J lost 1, with 16 bases in between.

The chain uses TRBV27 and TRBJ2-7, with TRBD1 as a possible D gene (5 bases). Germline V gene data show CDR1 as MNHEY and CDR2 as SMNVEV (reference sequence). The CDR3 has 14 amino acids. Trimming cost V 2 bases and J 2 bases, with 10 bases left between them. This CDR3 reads CASSLGAGPYEQYF. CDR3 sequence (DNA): TGTGCCAGCAGTTTAGGGGCTGGGCCCTACGAGCAGTACTTC.

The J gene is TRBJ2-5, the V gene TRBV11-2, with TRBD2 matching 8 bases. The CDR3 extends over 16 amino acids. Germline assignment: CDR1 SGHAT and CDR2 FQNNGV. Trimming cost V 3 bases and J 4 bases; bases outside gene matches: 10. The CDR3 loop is CASSFTGGLLSETQYF. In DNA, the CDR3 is TGTGCCAGCAGCTTCACGGGGGGGCTTCTATCAGAGACCCAGTACTTC.

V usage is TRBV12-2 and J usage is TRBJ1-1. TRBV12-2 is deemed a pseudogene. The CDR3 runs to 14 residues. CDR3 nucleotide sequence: TGTGCAAGTCGCCTAGGGGAGGGGGGCACTGAAGCTTTCTTT. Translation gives CASRLGEGGTEAFF.

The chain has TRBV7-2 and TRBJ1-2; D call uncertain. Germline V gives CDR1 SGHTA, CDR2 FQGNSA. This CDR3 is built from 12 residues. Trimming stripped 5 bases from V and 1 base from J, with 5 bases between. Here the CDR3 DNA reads TGTGCCAGCAGCCGGGTTAACTATGGCTACACCTTC. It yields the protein CASSRVNYGYTF.

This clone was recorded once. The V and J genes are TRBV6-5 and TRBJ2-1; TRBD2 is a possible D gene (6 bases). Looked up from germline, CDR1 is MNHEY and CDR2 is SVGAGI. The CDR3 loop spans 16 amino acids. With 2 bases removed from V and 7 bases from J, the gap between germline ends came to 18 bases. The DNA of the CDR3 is TGTGCCAGCAGTTACGCTGGAGGGCCCGTAAAAAATGAGCAGTTCTTC. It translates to CASSYAGGPVKNEQFF.

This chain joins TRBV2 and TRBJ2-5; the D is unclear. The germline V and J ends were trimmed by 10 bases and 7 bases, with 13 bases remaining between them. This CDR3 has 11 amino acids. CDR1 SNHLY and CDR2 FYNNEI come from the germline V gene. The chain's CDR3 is CATHEWSTQYF. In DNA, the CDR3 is TGTGCCACACACGAATGGTCGACCCAGTACTTC.

CDR3 residues: CASRDPTSGEQFF. The CDR3 nucleotides are TGTGCCAGCAGGGACCCTACTAGCGGCGAGCAGTTCTTC. This chain links TRBV2 with TRBJ2-1; TRBD2 agrees at 8 bases. Losses at the gene ends were 6 bases for V and 10 bases for J; bases not matched to a gene: 8. The CDR3 is 13 amino acids. Germline CDR1 is SNHLY and CDR2 is FYNNEI.

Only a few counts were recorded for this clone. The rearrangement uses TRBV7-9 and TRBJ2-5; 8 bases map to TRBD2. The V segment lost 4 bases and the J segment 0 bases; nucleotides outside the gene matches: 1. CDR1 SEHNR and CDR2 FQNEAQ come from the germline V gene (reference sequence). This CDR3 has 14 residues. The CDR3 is CASSYSGDQETQYF. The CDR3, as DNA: TGTGCCAGCAGCTATAGCGGGGACCAAGAGACCCAGTACTTC.

As DNA, the CDR3 is TGTGCCAGCAGCCCCAGGGGGAGGGAGCTGTTTTTT. Amino acids: CASSPRGRELFF. V and J are TRBV2 and TRBJ2-2; 7 bases align to TRBD1. The CDR3 has 12 residues. CDR1 SNHLY and CDR2 FYNNEI come from the germline V gene. Unmatched junction bases numbered 4, after V lost 6 bases and J lost 9 bases. Full variable domain (remainder filled in from reference TRBV2 and TRBJ2-2): EPEVTQTPSHQVTQMGQEVILRCVPISNHLYFYWYRQILGQKVEFLVSFYNNEISEKSEIFDDQFSVERPDGSNFTLKIRSTKLEDSAMYFCASSPRGRELFFGEGSRLTVL.

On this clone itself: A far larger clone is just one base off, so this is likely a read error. In DNA, the CDR3 is TGTTCCAGCAGCTTAGCCGGGGGGGTAGCTGAAGCTTTCTTT. Protein product: CSSSLAGGVAEAFF. The chain uses TRBV7-9 and TRBJ1-1, with D perhaps matching TRBD1 (5 bases). The CDR3 is 14 amino acids. The germline V gene has CDR1 SEHNR and CDR2 FQNEAQ (reference sequence).

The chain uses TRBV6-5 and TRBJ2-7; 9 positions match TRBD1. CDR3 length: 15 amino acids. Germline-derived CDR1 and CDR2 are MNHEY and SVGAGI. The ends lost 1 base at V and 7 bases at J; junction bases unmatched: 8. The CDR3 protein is CASSYLGQGPREQYF. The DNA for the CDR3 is TGTGCCAGCAGTTACTTGGGACAGGGCCCTAGAGAGCAGTACTTC.

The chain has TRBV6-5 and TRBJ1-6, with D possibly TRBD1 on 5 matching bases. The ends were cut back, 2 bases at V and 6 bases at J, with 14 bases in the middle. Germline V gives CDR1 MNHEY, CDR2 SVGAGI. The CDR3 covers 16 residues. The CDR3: CASSYRQGVSNSPLHF. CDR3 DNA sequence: TGTGCCAGCAGTTACCGGCAGGGTGTGAGTAATTCACCCCTCCACTTT.

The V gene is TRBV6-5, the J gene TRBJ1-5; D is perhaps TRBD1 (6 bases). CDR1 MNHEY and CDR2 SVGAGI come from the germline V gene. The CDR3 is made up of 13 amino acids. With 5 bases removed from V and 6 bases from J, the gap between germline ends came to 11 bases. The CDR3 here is CASSNGGPQPQHF. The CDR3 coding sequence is TGTGCCAGCAGTAACGGGGGGCCTCAGCCCCAGCATTTT.

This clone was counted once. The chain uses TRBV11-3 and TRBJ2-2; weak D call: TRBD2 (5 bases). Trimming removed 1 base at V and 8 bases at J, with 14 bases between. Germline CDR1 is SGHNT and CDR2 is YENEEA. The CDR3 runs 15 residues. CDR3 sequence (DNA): TGTGCCAGCAGCTTAGCCGGGGTTTTAAGTGGGGAGCTGTTTTTT. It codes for CASSLAGVLSGELFF.

The CDR3 coding sequence is TGTGCCAGCAGTGAATCGCGGGCGGGGGGGCCGGAGACCCAGTACTTC. Encoded protein: CASSESRAGGPETQYF. This chain joins TRBV2 and TRBJ2-5; 9 bases map to TRBD2. Germline CDR1 reads SNHLY; CDR2 reads FYNNEI. V trimming: 2 bases; J trimming: 5 bases; junction bases outside the gene matches: 9. The CDR3 covers 16 residues.